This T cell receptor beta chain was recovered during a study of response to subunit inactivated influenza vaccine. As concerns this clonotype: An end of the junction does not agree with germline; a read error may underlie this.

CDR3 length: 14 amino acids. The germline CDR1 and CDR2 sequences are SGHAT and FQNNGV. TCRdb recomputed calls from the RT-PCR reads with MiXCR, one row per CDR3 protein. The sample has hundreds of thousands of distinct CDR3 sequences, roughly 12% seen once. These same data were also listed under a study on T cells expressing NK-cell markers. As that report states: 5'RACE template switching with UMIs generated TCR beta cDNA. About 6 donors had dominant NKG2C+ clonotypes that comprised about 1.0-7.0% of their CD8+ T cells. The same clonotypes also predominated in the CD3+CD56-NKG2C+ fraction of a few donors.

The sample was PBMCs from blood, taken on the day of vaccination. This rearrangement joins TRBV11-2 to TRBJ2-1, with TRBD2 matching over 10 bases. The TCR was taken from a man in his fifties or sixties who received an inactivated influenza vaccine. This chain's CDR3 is CASSVERGGNEQFF. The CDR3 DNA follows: TGTGCCAGCAGCGTAGAGCGGGGGGGCAATGAGCAGTTCTTC.